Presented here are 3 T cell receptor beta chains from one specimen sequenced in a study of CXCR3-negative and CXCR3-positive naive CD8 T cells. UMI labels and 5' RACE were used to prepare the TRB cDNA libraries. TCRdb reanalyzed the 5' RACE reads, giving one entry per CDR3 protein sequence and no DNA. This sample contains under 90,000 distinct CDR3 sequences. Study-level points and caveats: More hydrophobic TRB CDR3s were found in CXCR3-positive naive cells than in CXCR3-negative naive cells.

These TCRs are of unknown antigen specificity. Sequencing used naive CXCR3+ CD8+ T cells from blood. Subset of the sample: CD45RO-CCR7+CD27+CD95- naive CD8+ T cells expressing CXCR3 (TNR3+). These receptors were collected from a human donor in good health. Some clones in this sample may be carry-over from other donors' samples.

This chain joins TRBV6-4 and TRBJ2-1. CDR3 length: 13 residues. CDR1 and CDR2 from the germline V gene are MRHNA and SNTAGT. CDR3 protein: CASSTGFGNEQFF.

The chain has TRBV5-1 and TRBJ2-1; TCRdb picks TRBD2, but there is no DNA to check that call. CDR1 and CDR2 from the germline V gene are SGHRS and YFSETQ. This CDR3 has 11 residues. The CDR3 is CASREGDEQFF.

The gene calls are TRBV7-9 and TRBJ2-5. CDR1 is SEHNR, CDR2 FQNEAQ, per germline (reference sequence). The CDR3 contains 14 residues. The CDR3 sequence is CASSVLTVQETQYF.